These 31 T cell receptor beta chains were all obtained from the same sample, sequenced in a study of technical replicates of blood from several donors. Here immunoSEQ multiplex PCR was the method, and the copy in TCRdb shows in-frame clones only, minus some. The sample has tens of thousands of clones, nearly 97% seen once. Sequencing was carried out using T cells isolated from PBMCs. The receptors were sampled from a human donor in good health.

The chain links TRBV9 to TRBJ2-3; 9 nucleotides line up with TRBD2. This CDR3 has 15 amino acids. Germline-derived CDR1 and CDR2 are SGDLS and YYNGEE. Unmatched junction bases numbered 3, after V lost 1 base and J lost 3 bases. CDR3 nucleotide sequence: TGTGCCAGCAGCGTAACGCTAGCGGGGACAGATACGCAGTATTTT. Residues: CASSVTLAGTDTQYF.

The chain links TRBV19 to TRBJ1-4; perhaps TRBD1 as D (6 bases). The CDR3 consists of 13 residues. Germline V CDR1 and CDR2: LNHDA, SQIVND (reference sequence). Trimming stripped 7 bases from V and 7 bases from J, with 13 bases between. The CDR3: CASMDQGPEKLFF. The CDR3 DNA follows: TGTGCCAGTATGGACCAGGGGCCTGAAAAACTGTTTTTT. Full variable domain (rest looked up from reference TRBV19 and TRBJ1-4): DGGITQSPKYLFRKEGQNVTLSCEQNLNHDAMYWYRQDPGQGLRLIYYSQIVNDFQKGDIAEGYSVSREKKESFPLTVTSAQKNPTAFYLCASMDQGPEKLFFGSGTQLSVL.

This chain uses TRBV5-4 with TRBJ2-4; D gene uncertain. The ends were cut back, 2 bases at V and 6 bases at J, with 6 bases in the middle. Germline V CDR1 and CDR2: SGHNT, YYREEE (reference sequence). The CDR3 covers 12 residues. CDR3 sequence: CASSLDRNIQYF. CDR3 DNA: TGTGCCAGCAGCTTAGATAGAAACATTCAGTACTTC.

J is TRBJ2-5 and V is TRBV13; tentatively, D is TRBD1 (6 bases). Per germline, CDR1 PRHDT and CDR2 FYEKMQ (reference sequence). Trimming pared 5 bases from V and 9 bases from J, leaving 25 bases between. CDR3 length equals 16 residues. Here the CDR3 DNA reads TGTGCCAGCAGCCCAAGAGGCTGGGACACCGAGGGGTCCCAGTACTTC. Translating gives CASSPRGWDTEGSQYF.

V and J are TRBV5-1 and TRBJ2-1; D unclear. V lost 0 bases, J lost 10 bases, and 11 bases lay in between. The CDR3 consists of 13 residues. Germline CDR1 reads SGHRS; CDR2 reads YFSETQ. DNA for the CDR3: TGCGCCAGCAGCTTGGAACTCACCGGGGAGCAGTTCTTC. The encoded protein is CASSLELTGEQFF.

CDR3 sequence reads: CASSWDYPLSYEQYF. CDR3 bases: TGTGCCAGCAGCTGGGACTACCCATTATCCTACGAGCAGTACTTC. The chain is built from TRBV6-6 and TRBJ2-7; 7 positions match TRBD2. The CDR3 consists of 15 residues. Germline V gene sequence: CDR1 MNHNY, CDR2 SVGAGI (reference sequence). The V gene end was trimmed by 6 bases and the J gene end by 1 base; junction bases not matched to a gene: 9.

The chain employs TRBV11-2 and TRBJ2-1; D may be TRBD2 (7 bases). The CDR3 runs 16 residues. Trimming took off 8 bases at V and 1 base at J, with 18 bases between the two ends. Germline V gene data show CDR1 as SGHAT and CDR2 as FQNNGV. CDR3 bases: TGTGCCAGCGGGGGGGGGCTGACACATTCCTACAATGAGCAGTTCTTC. Its translation is CASGGGLTHSYNEQFF.

Only one count was recorded for this clone. The chain recombines TRBV7-7 with TRBJ2-1; 16 positions match TRBD2. The CDR3 extends over 19 amino acids. Germline V CDR1 and CDR2: SSHAT, FNYEAQ (reference sequence). The J segment lost 8 bases and the V segment lost 5 bases, leaving 15 bases of the junction unmatched. CDR3 DNA sequence: TGTGCCAGCAGCAACTACCCCGGGACTAGCGGGAGGGCCCTCGATGAGCAGTTCTTC. Its protein is CASSNYPGTSGRALDEQFF.

This chain links TRBV28 with TRBJ1-5; D gene ambiguous. The CDR3 is made up of 12 amino acids. Germline loops: CDR1 MDHEN, CDR2 SYDVKM. V was cut by 5 bases and J by 9 bases, with 11 bases left in between. CDR3 protein: CASSARLRPQHF. In DNA, the CDR3 is TGTGCCAGCAGTGCCCGTCTGAGGCCCCAGCATTTT.

The chain employs TRBV5-1 and TRBJ1-1; D is ambiguous. The CDR3 contains 20 residues. Germline-derived CDR1 and CDR2 are SGHRS and YFSETQ. Trimming cost V 0 bases and J 1 base, with 25 bases left between them. CDR3 DNA sequence: TGCGCCAGCAGCTTGGCCGTTCTTAGTACCTACCGGGGTTCGAACACTGAAGCTTTCTTT. This sequence encodes CASSLAVLSTYRGSNTEAFF.

The chain employs TRBV6-5 and TRBJ2-1; TRBD2 agrees at 7 bases. The CDR3 is 16 amino acids. V lost 2 bases to trimming and J lost 7 bases; unmatched junction nucleotides: 11. Germline values: CDR1 MNHEY, CDR2 SVGAGI. In DNA, the CDR3 is TGTGCCAGCAGTTACCACCTTGCGTGGGGGGGGAATGAGCAGTTCTTC. Protein: CASSYHLAWGGNEQFF.

The table lists this clone with a few counts. The chain combines TRBV6-5 with TRBJ1-2; 8 positions agree with TRBD1. The CDR3 length is 15 residues. Germline CDR1 is MNHEY and CDR2 is SVGAGI. V dropped 4 bases and J dropped 12; count of bases not matched to a gene: 16. CDR3 nucleotides: TGTGCCAGCAGTTCTAGGACAGGGTACCTCCCATGGCACACCTTC. Its translation: CASSSRTGYLPWHTF.

The rearrangement uses TRBV5-1 and TRBJ2-2; 13 bases agree with TRBD2. This CDR3 has 18 residues. The V segment lost 1 base and the J segment 0 bases; nucleotides outside the gene matches: 3. Germline V lookup: CDR1 SGHRS, CDR2 YFSETQ. In DNA form, the CDR3 reads TGCGCCAGCAGCTTGCACGGACTAGCGGGGGCGAACACCGGGGAGCTGTTTTTT. This gives the protein CASSLHGLAGANTGELFF.

This clone was seen a single time. V is TRBV7-2 and J is TRBJ1-1, with D unresolved. CDR3 length equals 12 residues. V was cut by 2 bases and J by 8 bases, with 9 bases left in between. CDR1 SGHTA and CDR2 FQGNSA come from the germline V gene. The CDR3 DNA follows: TGTGCCAGCAGCTTATCCGGAGGCGAAGCTTTCTTT. Translating gives CASSLSGGEAFF.

The chain recombines TRBV6-5 with TRBJ1-1, with D perhaps TRBD1 (5 bases). This CDR3 is built from 13 residues. V shed 7 bases and J shed 0 bases, with 9 bases lying between them. Per germline, CDR1 MNHEY and CDR2 SVGAGI. DNA for the CDR3: TGTGCCAGCACCCAGGGCATGAACACTGAAGCTTTCTTT. Translating gives CASTQGMNTEAFF.

The rearrangement links TRBV28 to TRBJ2-7; D unresolved. V lost 5 bases to trimming and J lost 7 bases, with 6 bases between them. The CDR3 spans 10 residues. Germline V gene lookup returns CDR1 MDHEN and CDR2 SYDVKM. CDR3: CASSTREQYF. In DNA, the CDR3 is TGTGCCAGCAGTACACGAGAGCAGTACTTC.

Worth noting for this clone: The junction departs from germline at one end; a sequencing error may be responsible. V usage is TRBV14 and J usage is TRBJ2-2; D uncertain. Germline-derived CDR1 and CDR2 are SGHDN and FVKESK. The CDR3 length is 15 residues. The CDR3 here is CASSQVGFDTGELFF. DNA for the CDR3: TGTGCCAGCAGTCAAGTGGGCTTCGACACCGGGGAGCTGTTTTTT. The variable domain in full, with the rest retrieved from reference TRBV14 and TRBJ2-2, is EAGVTQFPSHSVIEKGQTVTLRCDPISGHDNLYWYRRVMGKEIKFLLHFVKESKQDESGMPNNRFLAERTGGTYSTLKVQPAELEDSGVYFCASSQVGFDTGELFFGEGSRLTVL.

This clone was counted once. The gene calls are TRBV19 and TRBJ2-2; D possibly corresponds to TRBD2 (5 bases). The CDR3 runs to 14 residues. Per the germline V gene, CDR1 is LNHDA and CDR2 is SQIVND (reference sequence). Trimming removed 8 bases from V and 3 bases from J, with 13 bases in between. The CDR3 bases are TGTGCCAGTCAGCGGTGGAGTGACACCGGGGAGCTGTTTTTT. This encodes CASQRWSDTGELFF.

The V call is TRBV30, the J call TRBJ1-1; D is perhaps TRBD1 (6 bases). V was trimmed by 3 bases and J by 4 bases, leaving 12 bases between them. The CDR3 loop spans 13 amino acids. Germline CDR1 is GTSNPN and CDR2 is SVGIG (reference sequence). CDR3 in DNA: TGTGCCTGGAGGCAAACAGGGAGCACTGAAGCTTTCTTT. Residues: CAWRQTGSTEAFF.

The chain carries TRBV6-5 and TRBJ1-1; possibly TRBD1 for D (6 bases). The CDR3 contains 12 residues. Trimming shortened V by 5 bases and J by 7 bases, and 11 bases separated the two germline ends. In germline, CDR1 is MNHEY, CDR2 SVGAGI. The CDR3 region is CASSPLGGEAFF. Here the CDR3 DNA reads TGTGCCAGCAGTCCTCTAGGGGGTGAAGCTTTCTTT.

J is TRBJ2-2 and V is TRBV6-1; no definite D call. The CDR3 length is 12 residues. Deletions cut 4 bases from V and 5 bases from J, with 5 bases between. The germline V gene encodes CDR1 MNHNS and CDR2 SASEGT. For the CDR3, the DNA is TGTGCCAGCAGTGCCTTTACCGGGGAGCTGTTTTTT. Translation: CASSAFTGELFF.

The chain is built from TRBV19 and TRBJ2-1; D possibly corresponds to TRBD2 (6 bases). V gave up 7 bases and J gave up 6 bases, with 19 bases separating them. In germline, CDR1 is LNHDA, CDR2 SQIVND (reference sequence). The CDR3 length is 15 residues. The CDR3 is CASMEDGRVGNEQFF. The CDR3, as DNA: TGTGCCAGTATGGAGGACGGGAGAGTTGGCAATGAGCAGTTCTTC. The variable domain in full, with the rest retrieved from reference TRBV19 and TRBJ2-1, is DGGITQSPKYLFRKEGQNVTLSCEQNLNHDAMYWYRQDPGQGLRLIYYSQIVNDFQKGDIAEGYSVSREKKESFPLTVTSAQKNPTAFYLCASMEDGRVGNEQFFGPGTRLTVL.

This clone was counted a single time. This chain connects TRBV5-1 to TRBJ1-2; 12 nucleotides match TRBD1. The germline V gene encodes CDR1 SGHRS and CDR2 YFSETQ. J gave up 3 bases and V 4 bases, and 10 bases lay outside the gene matches. The CDR3 runs to 17 residues. The CDR3 loop reads CASSNPGQGASDYGYTF. As DNA, the CDR3 is TGCGCCAGCAGCAACCCGGGACAGGGGGCGTCGGACTATGGCTACACCTTC.

The chain combines TRBV21-1 with TRBJ2-4; the table's D call, TRBD2, was not checked against the DNA. TRBV21-1 is designated a pseudogene. The CDR3 extends over 17 amino acids. CDR3 DNA: TGTGCCAGGACCGGTGACAGAAGCGGGAAGGGAAAAAACATTCAGTACTTC. Translated, it gives CARTGDRSGKGKNIQYF.

The CDR3 spells CASSEAGAGTGGDEQFF. The CDR3 coding sequence is TGTGCCAGCAGTGAAGCCGGAGCCGGGACAGGGGGCGATGAGCAGTTCTTC. V gene TRBV6-1 combines with J gene TRBJ2-1, with 12 bases identical to TRBD1. The CDR3 runs to 17 residues. CDR1 MNHNS and CDR2 SASEGT come from the germline V gene. V trimming: 0 bases; J trimming: 8 bases; junction bases outside the gene matches: 8.

The J gene is TRBJ2-1, the V gene TRBV5-1; D gene unclear. CDR3 size: 18 residues. Trimming shortened V by 0 bases and J by 1 base, and 17 bases separated the two germline ends. Germline V gene data show CDR1 as SGHRS and CDR2 as YFSETQ. CDR3 sequence reads: CASSLATHSVSSYNEQFF. The DNA for the CDR3 is TGCGCCAGCAGCTTGGCGACACACTCCGTGTCTTCCTACAATGAGCAGTTCTTC.

V gene TRBV2 combines with J gene TRBJ1-2; D not resolved. This CDR3 contains 14 residues. V lost 5 bases to trimming and J lost 2 bases, with 12 bases between them. Germline V lookup: CDR1 SNHLY, CDR2 FYNNEI. The CDR3 loop reads CASSLDWRNYGYTF. The DNA for the CDR3 is TGTGCCAGCAGTTTGGACTGGAGAAACTATGGCTACACCTTC. Supplemented by reference TRBV2 and TRBJ1-2, the full variable domain reads EPEVTQTPSHQVTQMGQEVILRCVPISNHLYFYWYRQILGQKVEFLVSFYNNEISEKSEIFDDQFSVERPDGSNFTLKIRSTKLEDSAMYFCASSLDWRNYGYTFGSGTRLTVV.

This chain connects TRBV6-6 to TRBJ2-3, with 7 positions matching TRBD2. V shed 4 bases, J shed 3 bases, and the junction held 1 base outside the gene matches. CDR3 size: 13 residues. CDR1 and CDR2 from the germline V gene are MNHNY and SVGAGI (reference sequence). CDR3 region: CASSSGGTDTQYF. The CDR3 coding sequence is TGTGCCAGCAGTTCCGGGGGGACAGATACGCAGTATTTT.

The gene calls are TRBV9 and TRBJ2-3, with 10 bases lining up with TRBD2. The germline CDR1 and CDR2 sequences are SGDLS and YYNGEE. The CDR3 runs to 16 residues. V gave up 4 bases and J gave up 1 base; unmatched junction bases: 6. The CDR3 region has the DNA TGTGCCAGCAGCTCTCCTACTAGCGGGGGCACAGATACGCAGTATTTT. This translates into CASSSPTSGGTDTQYF.

The chain links TRBV9 to TRBJ2-1; 8 bases fit TRBD2. V lost 3 bases to trimming and J lost 2 bases; unmatched junction nucleotides: 16. CDR3 length: 19 residues. The V gene's germline CDR1 is SGDLS and CDR2 YYNGEE. CDR3 bases: TGTGCCAGCAGCGCGGGCGGGGGGTCCGGGGTGGGAGCCTACAATGAGCAGTTCTTC. It is translated as CASSAGGGSGVGAYNEQFF.

The chain joins TRBV27 to TRBJ2-2; TRBD2 might be the D (5 bases). This CDR3 contains 13 residues. V lost 5 bases, J lost 6 bases, and 10 bases lay in between. Germline values: CDR1 MNHEY, CDR2 SMNVEV (reference sequence). The CDR3 here is CASSPPSSGELFF. In DNA form, the CDR3 reads TGTGCCAGCAGTCCCCCTAGCTCCGGGGAGCTGTTTTTT.